Below, 19 T cell receptor beta chains from the same sample are listed, as sequenced in a study of T cells after yellow fever vaccination. TCRdb re-analysed the 5' RACE reads in MiXCR, keeping a single row per CDR3 protein. The profile shows around 300,000 distinct CDR3 sequences, 3.5% to 4.5% of them singletons. The sample here was PBMCs, taken 15 days after the yellow fever booster vaccination. The receptors come from a man aged 18-30 years who received the YFV17D yellow fever vaccine.

This clonotype was seen ten or more times. The chain is built from TRBV6-5 and TRBJ1-5, with a weak D call TRBD1 (6 bases). The CDR3 runs 13 residues. Looked up from germline, CDR1 is MNHEY and CDR2 is SVGAGI. V lost 5 bases to trimming and J lost 7 bases, with 12 bases between them. The CDR3 reads CASSQQGGQPQHF. DNA for the CDR3: TGTGCCAGCAGTCAACAGGGCGGACAGCCCCAGCATTTT.

This rearrangement joins TRBV6-5 to TRBJ2-7, with D possibly TRBD1 on 6 matching bases. CDR3 size: 18 residues. Germline V gene sequence: CDR1 MNHEY, CDR2 SVGAGI. Trimming took 4 bases from V and 0 from J, leaving 22 bases between them. In DNA, the CDR3 is TGTGCCAGCAGTTCTGGCCCTTACGCAGGGGCAGGCTCCTACGAGCAGTACGTC. Its protein product is CASSSGPYAGAGSYEQYV.

This clonotype occurred many times. This rearrangement joins TRBV7-2 to TRBJ2-2; no definite D call. This CDR3 has 14 amino acids. Germline V gene data show CDR1 as SGHTA and CDR2 as FQGNSA. V was shortened by 5 bases and J by 6 bases, with 13 bases between the two germline ends. This chain's CDR3 is CASSPRMWSGELFF. The DNA of the CDR3 is TGTGCCAGCAGCCCTCGGATGTGGTCCGGGGAGCTGTTTTTT.

Ten or more counts support this clonotype. This sequence joins TRBV7-9 and TRBJ1-2; 9 bases map to TRBD1. Looked up from germline, CDR1 is SEHNR and CDR2 is FQNEAQ (reference sequence). V dropped 1 base and J dropped 1; count of bases not matched to a gene: 1. CDR3 size: 15 residues. The CDR3 loop reads CASSLGTGVNYGYTF. The CDR3, as DNA: TGTGCCAGCAGCTTAGGGACAGGGGTTAACTATGGCTACACCTTC.

Ten or more counts support this clonotype. The chain combines TRBV7-8 with TRBJ1-5, with D hard to call. The CDR3 extends over 15 amino acids. The germline gives CDR1 SGHVS, CDR2 FQNEAQ. The germline V and J ends were trimmed by 1 base and 3 bases, with 10 bases remaining between them. CDR3 nucleotides: TGTGCCAGCAGCTTAGGGGCCAGGTCCAATCAGCCCCAGCATTTT. Translating gives CASSLGARSNQPQHF.

This clonotype has only a few counts. V and J are TRBV30 and TRBJ2-1; 8 bases map to TRBD2. CDR3 length: 15 residues. CDR1 is GTSNPN, CDR2 SVGIG, per germline (reference sequence). V lost 3 bases and J lost 4; bases outside the gene matches: 8. CDR3 nucleotide sequence: TGTGCCTGGAGCGCTAACAGCGGGGGTTACAATGAGCAGTTCTTC. Translating it yields CAWSANSGGYNEQFF. Complete variable domain (other parts from reference TRBV30 and TRBJ2-1): SQTIHQWPATLVQPVGSPLSLECTVEGTSNPNLYWYRQAAGRGLQLLFYSVGIGQISSEVPQNLSASRPQDRQFILSSKKLLLSDSGFYLCAWSANSGGYNEQFFGPGTRLTVL.

The chain links TRBV4-3 to TRBJ2-7; D gene unclear. The germline gives CDR1 LGHNA, CDR2 YSLEER. The CDR3 loop spans 14 amino acids. Deletions cut 0 bases from V and 6 bases from J, with 12 bases between. The CDR3 loop reads CASSQDTNLPEQYF. CDR3 nucleotides: TGCGCCAGCAGCCAAGATACCAACTTGCCCGAGCAGTACTTC.

This clonotype was seen at least ten times. The rearrangement links TRBV7-8 to TRBJ2-3; tentative D call: TRBD1 (5 bases). Germline values: CDR1 SGHVS, CDR2 FQNEAQ. V lost 2 bases to trimming and J lost 1 base, with 13 bases between them. The CDR3 consists of 16 residues. The CDR3 DNA reads TGTGCCAGCAGCTTACTTTGGACACCCGGCACAGATACGCAGTATTTT. It yields the protein CASSLLWTPGTDTQYF.

In this sample, this clonotype turned up many times. The chain couples TRBV7-2 to TRBJ2-7, with a tentative D call TRBD2 (5 bases). CDR1 and CDR2 (germline): SGHTA, FQGNSA. Trimming stripped 2 bases from V and 3 bases from J, with 20 bases between. The CDR3 runs to 17 residues. The CDR3 DNA is TGTGCCAGCAGCTTAAAGACCCGGGGAGTCGGAAACTACGAGCAGTACGTC. As protein: CASSLKTRGVGNYEQYV.

This chain links TRBV4-3 with TRBJ1-4; D might be TRBD1 (5 bases). Trimming stripped 0 bases from V and 3 bases from J, with 14 bases between. The CDR3 extends over 17 amino acids. Germline V gene lookup returns CDR1 LGHNA and CDR2 YSLEER. The CDR3 here is CASSQDLKGVPNEKLFF. For the CDR3, the DNA is TGCGCCAGCAGCCAAGATCTTAAAGGGGTACCTAATGAAAAACTGTTTTTT.

This clonotype occurred a few times. The chain is built from TRBV6-2 or TRBV6-3 and TRBJ2-7; 9 bases map to TRBD1. CDR1 is MNHEY and CDR2 is SVGEGT in the germline V gene. J gave up 6 bases and V 6 bases, and 6 bases lay outside the gene matches. The CDR3 spans 13 residues. The CDR3 DNA sequence: TGTGCCAGCAGCTACCGGGACAGGGTCGAGCAGTACGTC. It is translated as CASSYRDRVEQYV.

The chain employs TRBV9 and TRBJ2-7; 7 bases line up with TRBD2. The CDR3 covers 14 residues. Germline V CDR1 and CDR2: SGDLS, YYNGEE. Losses at the gene ends were 0 bases for V and 3 bases for J; bases not matched to a gene: 3. The CDR3 protein is CASSVGGGDYEQYF. CDR3 nucleotide sequence: TGTGCCAGCAGCGTAGGCGGGGGAGACTACGAGCAGTACTTC.

This clonotype was seen more than once but under ten times. The chain joins TRBV7-9 to TRBJ1-1, with D uncertain. This CDR3 is built from 15 residues. Trimming removed 4 bases at V and 2 bases at J, with 14 bases between. Germline loops: CDR1 SEHNR, CDR2 FQNEAQ (reference sequence). The CDR3 DNA follows: TGTGCCAGCAGCTCCCCCCCTGGACTTAACACTGAAGCTTTCTTT. It specifies CASSSPPGLNTEAFF.

In this sample, this clonotype turned up many times. V is TRBV11-2 and J is TRBJ2-7; D is perhaps TRBD2 (6 bases). Trimming stripped 5 bases from V and 4 bases from J, with 15 bases between. The CDR3 runs to 14 residues. Germline values: CDR1 SGHAT, CDR2 FQNNGV. The CDR3 DNA reads as TGTGCCAGCAGCCGGGACTGGGAAAGGTACGAGCAGTACTTC. Protein sequence: CASSRDWERYEQYF.

This clonotype was detected only a few times. This chain uses TRBV5-1 with TRBJ2-7; D is perhaps TRBD2 (6 bases). The CDR3 length is 14 residues. Germline CDR1 SGHRS, CDR2 YFSETQ. Trimming pared 3 bases from V and 2 bases from J, leaving 12 bases between. CDR3 loop: CASSWGLGPYEQYV. The DNA of the CDR3 is TGCGCCAGCAGCTGGGGACTGGGGCCCTACGAGCAGTACGTC.

This clonotype was picked up a small number of times. V is TRBV18 and J is TRBJ2-1; D is perhaps TRBD1 (6 bases). V was pared by 1 base and J by 6 bases, with 13 bases between. Germline V lookup: CDR1 KGHSH, CDR2 LQKENI. This CDR3 spans 15 amino acids. The CDR3 bases are TGTGCCAGCTCACCACTCCAGGGGCCGGGCAATGAGCAGTTCTTC. Amino acids: CASSPLQGPGNEQFF.

This clonotype appeared many times. This sequence joins TRBV20-1 and TRBJ2-3; D is perhaps TRBD1 or TRBD2 (5 bases each). Trimming stripped 0 bases from V and 10 bases from J, with 20 bases between. The CDR3 length is 15 residues. Germline assignment: CDR1 DFQATT and CDR2 SNEGSKA (reference sequence). The CDR3 DNA follows: TGCAGTGCTAGAGATAGACGGTGGGACCTGGCTCCGCAGTATTTT. As protein: CSARDRRWDLAPQYF.

There are many counts of this clonotype. The chain combines TRBV7-8 with TRBJ2-7; TRBD2 is a possible D gene (6 bases). This CDR3 is 18 amino acids long. V shed 1 base and J shed 6 bases, with 25 bases lying between them. Germline V lookup: CDR1 SGHVS, CDR2 FQNEAQ. The CDR3 sequence: CASSLVVGQVGGTGEQYV. Written as DNA, the CDR3 is TGTGCCAGCAGCTTAGTCGTGGGTCAGGTCGGGGGAACTGGCGAGCAGTACGTC.

This clonotype was counted many times. Here the CDR3 DNA reads TGTGCCAGCTCCCTACCACGAGGACGGAGCTCCTACGAGCAGTACTTC. As protein: CASSLPRGRSSYEQYF. The chain combines TRBV18 with TRBJ2-7; the D is unclear. V was clipped by 6 bases and J by 0 bases, with 18 bases between them. The CDR3 has 16 amino acids. Germline CDR1 KGHSH, CDR2 LQKENI. The full variable domain, its missing parts supplied by reference TRBV18 and TRBJ2-7, is NAGVMQNPRHLVRRRGQEARLRCSPMKGHSHVYWYRQLPEEGLKFMVYLQKENIIDESGMPKERFSAEFPKEGPSILRIQQVVRGDSAAYFCASSLPRGRSSYEQYFGPGTRLTVT.